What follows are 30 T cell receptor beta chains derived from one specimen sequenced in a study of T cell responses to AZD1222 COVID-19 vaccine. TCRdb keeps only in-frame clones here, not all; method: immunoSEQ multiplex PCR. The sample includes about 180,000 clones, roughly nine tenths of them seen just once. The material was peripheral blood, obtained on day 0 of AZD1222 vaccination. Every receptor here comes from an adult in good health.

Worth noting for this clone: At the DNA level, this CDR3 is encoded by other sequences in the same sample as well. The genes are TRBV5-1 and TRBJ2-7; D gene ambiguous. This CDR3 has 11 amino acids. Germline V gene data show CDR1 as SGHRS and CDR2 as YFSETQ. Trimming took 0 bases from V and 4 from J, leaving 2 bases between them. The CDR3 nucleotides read TGCGCCAGCAGCTTGGGGTACGAGCAGTACTTC. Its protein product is CASSLGYEQYF.

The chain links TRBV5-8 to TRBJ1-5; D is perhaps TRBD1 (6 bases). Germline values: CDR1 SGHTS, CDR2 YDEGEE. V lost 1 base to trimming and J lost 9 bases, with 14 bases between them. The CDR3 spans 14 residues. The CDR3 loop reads CASSLPGALRPQHF. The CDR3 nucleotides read TGTGCCAGCAGCTTGCCGGGGGCCTTACGGCCCCAGCATTTT.

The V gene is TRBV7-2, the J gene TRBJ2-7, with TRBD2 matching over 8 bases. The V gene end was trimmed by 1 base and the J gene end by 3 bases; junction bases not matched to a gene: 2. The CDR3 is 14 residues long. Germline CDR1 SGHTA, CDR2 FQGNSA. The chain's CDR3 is CASSLGGRYYEQYF. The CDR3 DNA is TGTGCCAGCAGCTTAGGCGGGAGGTACTACGAGCAGTACTTC.

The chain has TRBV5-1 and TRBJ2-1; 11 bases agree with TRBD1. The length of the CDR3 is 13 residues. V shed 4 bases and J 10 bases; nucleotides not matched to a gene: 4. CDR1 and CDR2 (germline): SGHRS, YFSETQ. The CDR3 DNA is TGCGCCAGCAGCCCGGACAGGGGGCAGGAGCAGTTCTTC. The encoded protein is CASSPDRGQEQFF.

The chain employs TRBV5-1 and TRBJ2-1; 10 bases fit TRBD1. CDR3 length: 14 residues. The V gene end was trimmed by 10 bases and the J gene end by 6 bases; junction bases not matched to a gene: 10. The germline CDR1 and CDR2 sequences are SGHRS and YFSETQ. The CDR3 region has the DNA TGCGCCGCTCACTTCGGGACAGGGGTCAATGAGCAGTTCTTC. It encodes CAAHFGTGVNEQFF.

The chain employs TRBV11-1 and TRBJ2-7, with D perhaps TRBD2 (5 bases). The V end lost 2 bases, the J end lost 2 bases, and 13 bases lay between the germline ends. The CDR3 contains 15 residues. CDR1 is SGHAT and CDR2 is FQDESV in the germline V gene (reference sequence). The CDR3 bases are TGTGCCAGCAGCTTACAGTGGGAGCCAACCTACGAGCAGTACTTC. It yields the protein CASSLQWEPTYEQYF.

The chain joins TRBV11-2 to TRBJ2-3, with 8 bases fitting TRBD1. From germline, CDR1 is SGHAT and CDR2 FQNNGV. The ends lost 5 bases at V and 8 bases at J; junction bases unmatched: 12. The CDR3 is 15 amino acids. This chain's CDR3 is CASSQDRVGLGTQYF. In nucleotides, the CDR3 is TGTGCCAGCAGCCAGGACAGGGTAGGGTTAGGTACGCAGTATTTT.

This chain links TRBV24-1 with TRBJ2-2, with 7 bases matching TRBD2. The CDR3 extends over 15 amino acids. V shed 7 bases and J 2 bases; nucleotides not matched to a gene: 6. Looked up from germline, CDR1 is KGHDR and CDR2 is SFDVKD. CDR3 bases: TGTGCCACCAGAGATACGGGAGGTAACACCGGGGAGCTGTTTTTT. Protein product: CATRDTGGNTGELFF.

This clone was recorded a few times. The CDR3 coding sequence is TGTGCCAGCATCCCCTTGGGGGGAGGAAGTGAAAAACTGTTTTTT. Its protein is CASIPLGGGSEKLFF. V gene TRBV6-5 combines with J gene TRBJ1-4, with D maybe TRBD1 (5 bases). Trimming removed 7 bases at V and 7 bases at J, with 19 bases between. The CDR3 consists of 15 residues. CDR1 is MNHEY and CDR2 is SVGAGI in the germline V gene.

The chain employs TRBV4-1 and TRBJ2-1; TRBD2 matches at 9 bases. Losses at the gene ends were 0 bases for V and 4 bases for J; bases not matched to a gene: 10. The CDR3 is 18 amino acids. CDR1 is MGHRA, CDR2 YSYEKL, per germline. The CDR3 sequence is CASSQDKGRLAGYNEQFF. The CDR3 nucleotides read TGCGCCAGCAGCCAAGATAAAGGACGGCTAGCGGGGTACAATGAGCAGTTCTTC.

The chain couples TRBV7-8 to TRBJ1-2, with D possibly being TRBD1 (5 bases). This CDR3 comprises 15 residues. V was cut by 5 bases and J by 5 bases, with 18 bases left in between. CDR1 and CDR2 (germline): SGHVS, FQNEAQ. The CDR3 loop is CASSPGPGLGYGYTF. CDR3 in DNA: TGTGCCAGCAGCCCGGGACCTGGACTGGGGTATGGCTACACCTTC.

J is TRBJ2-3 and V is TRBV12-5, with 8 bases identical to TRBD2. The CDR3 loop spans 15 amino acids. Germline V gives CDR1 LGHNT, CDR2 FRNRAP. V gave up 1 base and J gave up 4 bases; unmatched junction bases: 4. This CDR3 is CASGLAGLGADTQYF. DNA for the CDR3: TGTGCTAGTGGTTTGGCGGGACTAGGGGCAGATACGCAGTATTTT.

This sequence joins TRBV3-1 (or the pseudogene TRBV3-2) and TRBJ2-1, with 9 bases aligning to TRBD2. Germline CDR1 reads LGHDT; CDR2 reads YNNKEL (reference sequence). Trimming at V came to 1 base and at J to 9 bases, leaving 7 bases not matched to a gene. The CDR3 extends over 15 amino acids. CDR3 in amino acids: CASSQVLAGAREQFF. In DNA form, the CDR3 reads TGTGCCAGCAGCCAAGTACTAGCGGGCGCCCGTGAGCAGTTCTTC.

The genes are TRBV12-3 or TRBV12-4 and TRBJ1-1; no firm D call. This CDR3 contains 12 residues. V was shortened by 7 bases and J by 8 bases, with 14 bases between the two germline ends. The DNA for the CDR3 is TGTGCCAGCACCCCCGGTGTGGGCGAAGCTTTCTTT. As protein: CASTPGVGEAFF.

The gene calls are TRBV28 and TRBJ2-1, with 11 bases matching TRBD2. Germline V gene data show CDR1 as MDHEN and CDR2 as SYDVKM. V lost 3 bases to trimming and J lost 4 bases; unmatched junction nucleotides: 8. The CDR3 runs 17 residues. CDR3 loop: CASSFSSGRAGYNEQFF. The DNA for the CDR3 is TGTGCCAGCAGTTTTAGTAGCGGGAGGGCCGGGTACAATGAGCAGTTCTTC.

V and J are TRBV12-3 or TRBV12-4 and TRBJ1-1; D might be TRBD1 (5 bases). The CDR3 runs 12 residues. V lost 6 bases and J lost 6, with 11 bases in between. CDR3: CASSSGGAEAFF. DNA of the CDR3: TGTGCCAGCAGCTCTGGGGGGGCTGAAGCTTTCTTT.

The CDR3 spells CATSQGGNQPQHF. In DNA form, the CDR3 reads TGTGCCACCTCCCAGGGGGGGAATCAGCCCCAGCATTTT. This sequence joins TRBV24-1 and TRBJ1-5; 7 positions match TRBD1. The CDR3 totals 13 residues. V dropped 9 bases and J dropped 4; count of bases not matched to a gene: 5. Germline CDR1 and CDR2: KGHDR and SFDVKD.

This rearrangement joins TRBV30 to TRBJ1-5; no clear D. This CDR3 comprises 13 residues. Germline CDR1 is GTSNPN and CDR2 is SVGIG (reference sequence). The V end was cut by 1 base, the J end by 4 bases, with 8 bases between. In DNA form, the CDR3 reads TGTGCCTGGAGTGAGGGCAGGAATCAGCCCCAGCATTTT. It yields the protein CAWSEGRNQPQHF.

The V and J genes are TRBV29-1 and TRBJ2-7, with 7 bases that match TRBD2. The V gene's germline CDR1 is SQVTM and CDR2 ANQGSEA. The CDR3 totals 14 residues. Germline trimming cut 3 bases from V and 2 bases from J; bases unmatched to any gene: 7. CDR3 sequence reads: CSVDVGGRAYEQYF. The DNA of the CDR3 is TGCAGCGTTGACGTGGGAGGGAGGGCCTACGAGCAGTACTTC.

As DNA, the CDR3 is TGTGCCAGCAGTGAATCAGAGACACAGCCGGTCGCGAACACTGAAGCTTTCTTT. Translating it yields CASSESETQPVANTEAFF. This chain joins TRBV6-1 and TRBJ1-1; D remains ambiguous. Germline V lookup: CDR1 MNHNS, CDR2 SASEGT. The V end was cut by 2 bases, the J end by 1 base, with 20 bases between. The CDR3 spans 18 residues.

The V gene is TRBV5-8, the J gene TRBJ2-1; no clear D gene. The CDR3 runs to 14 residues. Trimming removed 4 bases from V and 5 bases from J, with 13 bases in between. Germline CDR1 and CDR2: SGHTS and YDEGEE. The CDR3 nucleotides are TGTGCCAGCAGCCTACTGGGCGTAAACAATGAGCAGTTCTTC. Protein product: CASSLLGVNNEQFF.

CDR3 nucleotides: TGCAGCGTTGGGGGGGACAATGAGCAGTTCTTC. It yields the protein CSVGGDNEQFF. J is TRBJ2-1 and V is TRBV29-1; maybe TRBD2 (6 bases). The CDR3 runs to 11 residues. Trimming shortened V by 4 bases and J by 5 bases, and 6 bases separated the two germline ends. CDR1 is SQVTM and CDR2 is ANQGSEA in the germline V gene.

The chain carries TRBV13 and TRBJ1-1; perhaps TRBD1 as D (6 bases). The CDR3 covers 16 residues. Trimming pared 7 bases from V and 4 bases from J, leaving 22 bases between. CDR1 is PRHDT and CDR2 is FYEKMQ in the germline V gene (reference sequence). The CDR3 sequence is CASKQGGVARVTEAFF. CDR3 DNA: TGTGCCAGCAAACAGGGTGGGGTCGCTCGGGTCACTGAAGCTTTCTTT. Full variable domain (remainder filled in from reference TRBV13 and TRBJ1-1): AAGVIQSPRHLIKEKRETATLKCYPIPRHDTVYWYQQGPGQDPQFLISFYEKMQSDKGSIPDRFSAQQFSDYHSELNMSSLELGDSALYFCASKQGGVARVTEAFFGQGTRLTVV.

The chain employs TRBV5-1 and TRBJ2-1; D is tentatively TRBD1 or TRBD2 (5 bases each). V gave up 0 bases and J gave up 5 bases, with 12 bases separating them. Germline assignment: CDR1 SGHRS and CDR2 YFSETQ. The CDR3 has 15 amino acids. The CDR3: CASSLEGTFDNEQFF. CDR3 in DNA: TGCGCCAGCAGCTTGGAGGGGACCTTTGACAATGAGCAGTTCTTC.

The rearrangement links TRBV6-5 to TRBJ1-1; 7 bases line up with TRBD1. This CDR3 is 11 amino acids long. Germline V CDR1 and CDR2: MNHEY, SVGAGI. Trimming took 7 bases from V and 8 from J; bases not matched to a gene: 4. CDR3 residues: CASIQTGEAFF. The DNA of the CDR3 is TGTGCCAGCATCCAGACAGGGGAAGCTTTCTTT.

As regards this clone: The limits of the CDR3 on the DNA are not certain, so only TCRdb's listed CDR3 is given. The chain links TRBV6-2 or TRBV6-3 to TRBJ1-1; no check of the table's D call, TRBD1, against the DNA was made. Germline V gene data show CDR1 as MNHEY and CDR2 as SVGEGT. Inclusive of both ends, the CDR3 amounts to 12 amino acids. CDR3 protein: CASSSSTGFSFF.

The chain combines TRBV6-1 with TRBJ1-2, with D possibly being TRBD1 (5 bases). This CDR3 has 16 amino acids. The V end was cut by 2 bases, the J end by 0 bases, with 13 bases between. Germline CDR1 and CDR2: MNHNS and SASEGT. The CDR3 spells CASSEQGAGTNYGYTF. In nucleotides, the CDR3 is TGTGCCAGCAGTGAACAAGGGGCAGGGACTAACTATGGCTACACCTTC.

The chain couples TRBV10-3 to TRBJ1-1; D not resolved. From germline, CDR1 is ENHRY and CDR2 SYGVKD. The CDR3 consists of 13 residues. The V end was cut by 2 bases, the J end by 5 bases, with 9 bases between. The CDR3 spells CAISERPFTEAFF. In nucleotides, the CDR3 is TGTGCCATCAGTGAGCGGCCCTTTACTGAAGCTTTCTTT.

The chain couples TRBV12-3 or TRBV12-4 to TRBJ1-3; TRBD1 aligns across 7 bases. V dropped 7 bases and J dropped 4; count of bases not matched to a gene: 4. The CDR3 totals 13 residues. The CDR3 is CASNPGQGNTIYF. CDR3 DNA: TGTGCCAGCAATCCGGGACAGGGAAACACCATATATTTT.

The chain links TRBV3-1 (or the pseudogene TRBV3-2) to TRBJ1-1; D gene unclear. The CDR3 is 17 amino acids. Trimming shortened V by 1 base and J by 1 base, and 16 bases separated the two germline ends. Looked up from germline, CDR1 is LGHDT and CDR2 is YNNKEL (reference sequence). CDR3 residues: CASSQAMAVHANTEAFF. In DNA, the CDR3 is TGTGCCAGCAGCCAAGCGATGGCCGTCCATGCGAACACTGAAGCTTTCTTT.